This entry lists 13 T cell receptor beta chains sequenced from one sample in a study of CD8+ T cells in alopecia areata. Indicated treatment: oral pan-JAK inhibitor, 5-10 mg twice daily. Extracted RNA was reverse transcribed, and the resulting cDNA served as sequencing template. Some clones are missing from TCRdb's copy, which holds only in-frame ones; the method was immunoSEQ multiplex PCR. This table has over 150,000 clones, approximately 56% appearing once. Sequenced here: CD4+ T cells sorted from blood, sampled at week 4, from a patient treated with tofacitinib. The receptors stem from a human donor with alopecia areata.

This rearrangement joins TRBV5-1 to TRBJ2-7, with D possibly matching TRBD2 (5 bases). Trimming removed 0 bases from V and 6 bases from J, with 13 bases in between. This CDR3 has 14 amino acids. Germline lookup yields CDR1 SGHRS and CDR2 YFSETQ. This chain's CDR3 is CASSLGFGSFEQYF. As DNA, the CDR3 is TGCGCCAGCAGCTTGGGATTTGGGAGCTTCGAGCAGTACTTC.

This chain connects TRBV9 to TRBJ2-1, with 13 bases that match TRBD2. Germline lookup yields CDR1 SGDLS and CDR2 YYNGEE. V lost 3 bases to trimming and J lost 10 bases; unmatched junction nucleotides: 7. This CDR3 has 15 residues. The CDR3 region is CASSARTSGSREQFF. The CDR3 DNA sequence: TGTGCCAGCAGCGCGCGGACTAGCGGGAGTAGGGAGCAGTTCTTC.

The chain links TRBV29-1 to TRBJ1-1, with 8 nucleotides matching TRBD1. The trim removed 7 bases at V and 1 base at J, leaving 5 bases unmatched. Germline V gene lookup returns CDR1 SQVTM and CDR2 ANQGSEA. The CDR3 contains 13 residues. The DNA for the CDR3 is TGCAGCGGGGGGACAGGAAGGAACACTGAAGCTTTCTTT. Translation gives CSGGTGRNTEAFF.

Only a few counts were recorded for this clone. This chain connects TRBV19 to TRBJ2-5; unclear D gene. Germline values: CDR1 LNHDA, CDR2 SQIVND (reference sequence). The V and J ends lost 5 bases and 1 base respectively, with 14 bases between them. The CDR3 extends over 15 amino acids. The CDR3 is CASSVELGFQETQYF. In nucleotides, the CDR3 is TGTGCCAGTAGTGTCGAGTTGGGTTTCCAAGAGACCCAGTACTTC.

CDR3 nucleotides: TGTGCCAGTAGTACAGGACCGGGACTAGGTCAGTTCTTC. This codes for CASSTGPGLGQFF. The V gene is TRBV19, the J gene TRBJ2-1; TRBD2 matches 8 bases. Trimming at V came to 4 bases and at J to 13 bases, leaving 9 bases not matched to a gene. The germline V gene encodes CDR1 LNHDA and CDR2 SQIVND (reference sequence). This CDR3 region has 13 residues. The whole variable domain, remainder taken from reference TRBV19 and TRBJ2-1, is DGGITQSPKYLFRKEGQNVTLSCEQNLNHDAMYWYRQDPGQGLRLIYYSQIVNDFQKGDIAEGYSVSREKKESFPLTVTSAQKNPTAFYLCASSTGPGLGQFFGPGTRLTVL.

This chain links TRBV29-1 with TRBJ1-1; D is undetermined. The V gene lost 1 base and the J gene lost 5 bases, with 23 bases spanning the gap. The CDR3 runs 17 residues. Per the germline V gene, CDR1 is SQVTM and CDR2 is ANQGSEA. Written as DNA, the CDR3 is TGCAGCGTTGAAGGAGGACGGGTATCGTCCTTGACTACTGAAGCTTTCTTT. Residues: CSVEGGRVSSLTTEAFF.

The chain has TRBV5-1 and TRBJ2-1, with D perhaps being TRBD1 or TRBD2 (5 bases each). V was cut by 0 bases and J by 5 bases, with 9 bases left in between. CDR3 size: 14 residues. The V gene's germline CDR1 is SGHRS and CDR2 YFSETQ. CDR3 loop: CASSLVVGDNEQFF. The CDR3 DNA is TGCGCCAGCAGCTTGGTAGTGGGGGACAATGAGCAGTTCTTC.

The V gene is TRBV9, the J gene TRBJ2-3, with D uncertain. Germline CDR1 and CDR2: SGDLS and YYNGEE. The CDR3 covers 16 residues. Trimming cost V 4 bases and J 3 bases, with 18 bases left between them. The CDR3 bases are TGTGCCAGCAGCTTACACAAGGCTTATACTACAGATACGCAGTATTTT. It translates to CASSLHKAYTTDTQYF.

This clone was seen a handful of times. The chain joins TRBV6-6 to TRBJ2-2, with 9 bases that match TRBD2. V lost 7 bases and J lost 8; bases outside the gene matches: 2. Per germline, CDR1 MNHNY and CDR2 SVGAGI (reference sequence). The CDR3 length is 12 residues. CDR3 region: CASNSGRGELFF. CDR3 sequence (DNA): TGTGCCAGCAATAGCGGGAGAGGGGAGCTGTTTTTT.

The CDR3: CAWSETTIYEQYF. The CDR3 DNA sequence: TGTGCCTGGAGCGAGACTACCATCTACGAGCAGTACTTC. V gene TRBV30 combines with J gene TRBJ2-5; D might be TRBD2 (5 bases). The end of the DNA aligns better with TRBJ2-7, so the J call may be wrong. The CDR3 consists of 13 residues. Germline-derived CDR1 and CDR2 are GTSNPN and SVGIG (reference sequence).

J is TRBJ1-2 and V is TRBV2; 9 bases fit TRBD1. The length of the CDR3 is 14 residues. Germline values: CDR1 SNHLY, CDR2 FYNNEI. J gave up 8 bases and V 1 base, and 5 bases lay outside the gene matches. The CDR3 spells CASSEEVTGGGYTF. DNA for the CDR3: TGTGCCAGCAGTGAAGAGGTCACAGGGGGCGGCTACACCTTC.

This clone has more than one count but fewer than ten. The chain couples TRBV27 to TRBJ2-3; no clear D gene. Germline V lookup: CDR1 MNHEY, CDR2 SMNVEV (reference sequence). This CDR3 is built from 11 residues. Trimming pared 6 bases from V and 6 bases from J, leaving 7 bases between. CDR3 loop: CASRARDTQYF. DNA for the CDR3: TGTGCCAGCAGGGCTAGGGATACGCAGTATTTT.

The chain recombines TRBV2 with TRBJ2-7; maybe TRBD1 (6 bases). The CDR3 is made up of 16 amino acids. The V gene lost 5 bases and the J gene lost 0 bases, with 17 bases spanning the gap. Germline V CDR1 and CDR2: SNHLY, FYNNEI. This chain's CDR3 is CASSKGVKGVSYEQYF. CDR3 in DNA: TGTGCCAGCAGTAAGGGGGTTAAGGGAGTCTCCTACGAGCAGTACTTC.